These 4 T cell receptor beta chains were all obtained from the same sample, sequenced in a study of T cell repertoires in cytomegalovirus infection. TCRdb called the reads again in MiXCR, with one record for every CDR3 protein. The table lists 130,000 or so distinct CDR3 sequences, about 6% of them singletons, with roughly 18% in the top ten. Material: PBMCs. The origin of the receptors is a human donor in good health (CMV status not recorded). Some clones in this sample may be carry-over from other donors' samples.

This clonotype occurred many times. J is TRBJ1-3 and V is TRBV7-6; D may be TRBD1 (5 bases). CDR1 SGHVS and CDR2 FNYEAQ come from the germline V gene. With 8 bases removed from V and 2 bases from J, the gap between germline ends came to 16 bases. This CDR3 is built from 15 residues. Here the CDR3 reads CASRKTRATGNTIYF. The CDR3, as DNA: TGTGCCAGCCGAAAAACCAGGGCGACTGGAAACACCATATATTTT.

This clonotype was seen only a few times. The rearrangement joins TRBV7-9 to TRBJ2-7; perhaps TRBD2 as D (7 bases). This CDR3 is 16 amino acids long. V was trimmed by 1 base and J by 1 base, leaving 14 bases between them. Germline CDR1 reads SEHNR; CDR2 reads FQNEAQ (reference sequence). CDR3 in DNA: TGTGCCAGCAGCTTAGGCGGGGGCCTACTATCCTACGAGCAGTACTTC. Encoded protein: CASSLGGGLLSYEQYF.

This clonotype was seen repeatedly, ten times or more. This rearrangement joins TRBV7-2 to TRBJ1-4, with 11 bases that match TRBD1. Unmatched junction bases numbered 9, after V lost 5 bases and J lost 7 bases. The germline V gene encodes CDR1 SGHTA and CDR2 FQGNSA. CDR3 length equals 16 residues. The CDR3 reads CASSPEPGQGVEKLFF. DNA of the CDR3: TGTGCCAGCAGCCCAGAACCGGGACAGGGGGTTGAAAAACTGTTTTTT.

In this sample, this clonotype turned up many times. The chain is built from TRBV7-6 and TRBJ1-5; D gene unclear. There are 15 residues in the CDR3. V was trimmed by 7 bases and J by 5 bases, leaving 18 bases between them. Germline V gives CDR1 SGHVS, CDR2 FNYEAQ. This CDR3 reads CASTPWVGGDQPQHF. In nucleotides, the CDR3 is TGTGCCAGCACCCCTTGGGTGGGCGGAGATCAGCCCCAGCATTTT.